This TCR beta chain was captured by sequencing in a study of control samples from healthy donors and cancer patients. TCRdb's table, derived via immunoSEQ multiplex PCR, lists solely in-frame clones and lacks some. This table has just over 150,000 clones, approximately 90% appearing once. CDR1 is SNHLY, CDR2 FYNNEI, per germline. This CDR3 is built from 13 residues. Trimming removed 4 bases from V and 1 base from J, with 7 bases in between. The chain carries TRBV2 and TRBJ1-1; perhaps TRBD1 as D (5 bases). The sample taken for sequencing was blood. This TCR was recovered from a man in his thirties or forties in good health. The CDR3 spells CASSGQPNTEAFF. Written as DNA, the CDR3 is TGTGCCAGCAGTGGACAGCCGAACACTGAAGCTTTCTTT.